This T cell receptor beta chain was captured in a study of blood T cell repertoires in COVID-19. This CDR3 has 16 amino acids. V lost 2 bases to trimming and J lost 3 bases; unmatched junction nucleotides: 10. The germline V gene encodes CDR1 PRHDT and CDR2 FYEKMQ (reference sequence). Original analysis: Amplified reference gene primers provided the basis for estimating nucleated cell counts. Assay: immunoSEQ multiplex PCR; the TCRdb copy retains only in-frame clones and omits some. Clonal size and the V and J genes are those of that table, whereas D and trimming came from the DNA. The sample includes approximately 170,000 clones, 70% to 90% of them seen just once.

This TCR came from a man aged 25 to 45 with acute or convalescent COVID-19. Sequencing used peripheral blood. The V and J genes are TRBV13 and TRBJ2-7; 7 bases fit TRBD1. This chain's CDR3 is CASSLNPGTVNYEQYF. CDR3 sequence (DNA): TGTGCCAGCAGCTTAAATCCCGGGACAGTAAACTACGAGCAGTACTTC.